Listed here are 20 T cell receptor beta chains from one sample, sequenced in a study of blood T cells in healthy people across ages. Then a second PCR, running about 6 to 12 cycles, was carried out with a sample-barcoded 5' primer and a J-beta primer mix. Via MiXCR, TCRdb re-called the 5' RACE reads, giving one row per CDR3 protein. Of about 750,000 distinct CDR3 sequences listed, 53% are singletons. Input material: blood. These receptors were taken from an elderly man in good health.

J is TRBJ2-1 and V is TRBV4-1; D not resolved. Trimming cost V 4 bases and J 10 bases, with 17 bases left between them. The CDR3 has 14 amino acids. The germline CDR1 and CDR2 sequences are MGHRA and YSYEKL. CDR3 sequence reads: CASSRQAPRREQFF. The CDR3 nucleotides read TGCGCCAGCAGCCGGCAGGCCCCAAGGCGCGAGCAGTTCTTC.

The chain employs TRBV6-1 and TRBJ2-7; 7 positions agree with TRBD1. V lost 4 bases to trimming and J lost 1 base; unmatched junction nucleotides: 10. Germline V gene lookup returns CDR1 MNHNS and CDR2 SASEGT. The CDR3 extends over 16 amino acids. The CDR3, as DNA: TGTGCCAGCAGTGGCGGATCCTTACAGGGGTCCTACGAGCAGTACTTC. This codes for CASSGGSLQGSYEQYF.

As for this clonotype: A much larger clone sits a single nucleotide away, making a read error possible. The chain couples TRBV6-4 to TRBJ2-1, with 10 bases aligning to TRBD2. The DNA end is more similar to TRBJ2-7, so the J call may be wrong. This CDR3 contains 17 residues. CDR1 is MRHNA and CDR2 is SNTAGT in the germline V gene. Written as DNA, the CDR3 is TGTGCCAGCGTCGGGACTAGCGCTACAAAGGTGCCCAATGAGCAGTACTTC. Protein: CASVGTSATKVPNEQYF.

Here the CDR3 DNA reads TGTGCCAGCAGTTTATGGGGGCGAACTGAAGCTTTCTTT. It translates to CASSLWGRTEAFF. The chain couples TRBV27 to TRBJ1-1, with TRBD1 as a possible D gene (6 bases). The CDR3 is 13 amino acids. The germline V gene has CDR1 MNHEY and CDR2 SMNVEV (reference sequence). The V gene lost 1 base and the J gene lost 5 bases, with 8 bases spanning the gap.

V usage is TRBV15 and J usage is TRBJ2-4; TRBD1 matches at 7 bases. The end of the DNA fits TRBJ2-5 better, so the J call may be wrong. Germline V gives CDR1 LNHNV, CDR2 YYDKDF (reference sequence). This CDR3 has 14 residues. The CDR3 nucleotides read TGTGCCACCAGCAGAGGACAGGGCCGCGAGACCCAGTACTTC. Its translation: CATSRGQGRETQYF.

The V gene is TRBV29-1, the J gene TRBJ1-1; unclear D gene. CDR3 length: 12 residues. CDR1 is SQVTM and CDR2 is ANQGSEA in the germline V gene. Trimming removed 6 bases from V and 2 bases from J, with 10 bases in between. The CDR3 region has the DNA TGCAGCGTCCGTTCCTATAACACTGAAGCTTTCTTT. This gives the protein CSVRSYNTEAFF.

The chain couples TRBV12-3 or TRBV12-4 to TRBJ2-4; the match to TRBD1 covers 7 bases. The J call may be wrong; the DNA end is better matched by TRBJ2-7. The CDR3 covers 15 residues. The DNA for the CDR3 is TGTGCCAGCAGTTTGTTAACAGGGGCTGCGAACGAGCAGTACTTC. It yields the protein CASSLLTGAANEQYF.

The CDR3 nucleotides read TGCGCCAGCAGCCAAGAAAGTTCCAGCGGGAGGGCCGATAGAACCTACGAGCAGTACTTC. It translates to CASSQESSSGRADRTYEQYF. The chain joins TRBV4-1 to TRBJ2-7, with 10 bases aligning to TRBD2. The CDR3 totals 20 residues. J lost 2 bases, V lost 0 bases, and 16 bases had no gene match. The V gene's germline CDR1 is MGHRA and CDR2 YSYEKL.

CDR3 sequence: CASSGGLNEKLFF. The CDR3 DNA sequence: TGTGCCAGCAGTGGGGGCCTTAATGAAAAACTGTTTTTT. J is TRBJ1-4 and V is TRBV25-1; possible D gene TRBD1, 5 bases. This CDR3 spans 13 amino acids. CDR1 and CDR2 (germline): MGHDK, SYGVNS. V was pared by 4 bases and J by 4 bases, with 7 bases between.

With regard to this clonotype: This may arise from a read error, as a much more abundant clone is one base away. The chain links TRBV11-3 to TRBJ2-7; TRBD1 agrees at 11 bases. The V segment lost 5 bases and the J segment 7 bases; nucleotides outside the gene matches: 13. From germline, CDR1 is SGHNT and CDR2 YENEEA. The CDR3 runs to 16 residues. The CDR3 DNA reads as TGTGCCAGCAGCCCCCAGTCCGGACAGGGGGCCGGTGAGCAGTACTTC. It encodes CASSPQSGQGAGEQYF.

The CDR3: CASSLAPGDSYEQYF. As DNA, the CDR3 is TGTGCCAGCAGCTTGGCCCCCGGAGACTCCTACGAGCAGTACTTC. The gene calls are TRBV5-5 and TRBJ2-7; no definite D call. Deletions cut 0 bases from V and 0 bases from J, with 10 bases between. Looked up from germline, CDR1 is SGHKS and CDR2 is YYEKEE (reference sequence). This CDR3 is 15 amino acids long.

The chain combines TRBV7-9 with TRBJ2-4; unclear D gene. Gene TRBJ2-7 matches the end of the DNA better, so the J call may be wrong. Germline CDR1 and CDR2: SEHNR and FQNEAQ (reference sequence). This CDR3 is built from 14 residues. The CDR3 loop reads CASSPPGPPYEQYF. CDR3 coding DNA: TGTGCCAGCAGTCCACCCGGACCTCCCTACGAGCAGTACTTC.

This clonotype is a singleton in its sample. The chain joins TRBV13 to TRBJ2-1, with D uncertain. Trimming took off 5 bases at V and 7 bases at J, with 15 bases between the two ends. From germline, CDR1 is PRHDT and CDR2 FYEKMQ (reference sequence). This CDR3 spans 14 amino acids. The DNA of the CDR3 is TGTGCCAGCAGCACTCCTCGGATCCATAATGAGCAGTTCTTC. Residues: CASSTPRIHNEQFF.

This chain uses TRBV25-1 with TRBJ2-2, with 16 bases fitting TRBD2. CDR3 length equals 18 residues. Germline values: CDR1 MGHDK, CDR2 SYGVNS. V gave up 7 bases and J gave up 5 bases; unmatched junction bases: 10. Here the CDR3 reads CASNLPGLAGGCTGELFF. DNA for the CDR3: TGTGCCAGCAACCTACCGGGACTAGCGGGAGGGTGTACCGGGGAGCTGTTTTTT. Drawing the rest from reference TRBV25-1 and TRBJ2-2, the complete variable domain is EADIYQTPRYLVIGTGKKITLECSQTMGHDKMYWYQQDPGMELHLIHYSYGVNSTEKGDLSSESTVSRIRTEHFPLTLESARPSHTSQYLCASNLPGLAGGCTGELFFGEGSRLTVL.

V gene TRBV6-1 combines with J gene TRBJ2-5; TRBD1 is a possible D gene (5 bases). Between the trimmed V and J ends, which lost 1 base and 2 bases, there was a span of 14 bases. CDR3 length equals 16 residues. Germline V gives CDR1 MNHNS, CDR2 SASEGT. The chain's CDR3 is CASSEVRLRQQETQYF. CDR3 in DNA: TGTGCCAGCAGTGAAGTTCGTCTGCGACAGCAAGAGACCCAGTACTTC.

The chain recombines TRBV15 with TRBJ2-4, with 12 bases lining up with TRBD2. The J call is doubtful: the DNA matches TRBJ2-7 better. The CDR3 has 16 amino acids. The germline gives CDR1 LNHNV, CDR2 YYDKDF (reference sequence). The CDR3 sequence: CATSRSTSGSFYEQYF. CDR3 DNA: TGTGCCACCAGCAGATCGACTAGCGGGAGTTTCTACGAGCAGTACTTC.

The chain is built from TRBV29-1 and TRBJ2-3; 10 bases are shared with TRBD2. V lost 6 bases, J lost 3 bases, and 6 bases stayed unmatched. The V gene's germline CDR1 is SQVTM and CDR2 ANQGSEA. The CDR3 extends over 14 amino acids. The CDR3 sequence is CSVDPGLATDTQYF. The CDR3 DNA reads TGCAGCGTCGACCCGGGACTAGCGACAGATACGCAGTATTTT.

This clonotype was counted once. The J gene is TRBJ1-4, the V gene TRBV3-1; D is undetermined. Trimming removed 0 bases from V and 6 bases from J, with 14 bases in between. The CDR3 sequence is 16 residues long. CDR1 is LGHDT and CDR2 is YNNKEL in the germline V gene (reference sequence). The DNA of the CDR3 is TGTGCCAGCAGCCAAGATGAAGCAGCTACGTATGAAAAACTGTTTTTT. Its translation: CASSQDEAATYEKLFF.

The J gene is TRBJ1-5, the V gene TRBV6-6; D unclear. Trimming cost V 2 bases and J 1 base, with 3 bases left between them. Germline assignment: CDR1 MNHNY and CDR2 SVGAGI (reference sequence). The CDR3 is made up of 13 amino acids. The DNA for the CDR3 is TGTGCCAGCAGTTACAACAGCAATCAGCCCCAGCATTTT. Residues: CASSYNSNQPQHF.

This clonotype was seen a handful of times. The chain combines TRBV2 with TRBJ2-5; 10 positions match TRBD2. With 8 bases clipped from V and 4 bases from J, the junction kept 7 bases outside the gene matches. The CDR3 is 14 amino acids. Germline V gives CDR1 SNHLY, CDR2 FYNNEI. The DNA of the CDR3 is TGTGCCAGCCGCGGGCTAGCGGGAGTAGAGACCCAGTACTTC. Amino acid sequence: CASRGLAGVETQYF. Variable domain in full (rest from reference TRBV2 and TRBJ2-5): EPEVTQTPSHQVTQMGQEVILRCVPISNHLYFYWYRQILGQKVEFLVSFYNNEISEKSEIFDDQFSVERPDGSNFTLKIRSTKLEDSAMYFCASRGLAGVETQYFGPGTRLLVL.